Here is one T cell receptor beta chain with its context. The antigen remains undetermined. This specimen belongs to a study of shared clonotypes between healthy human individuals. On the study more broadly: With ages of 18 to 49, the donors were a couple of women and a few men.

The germline gives CDR1 SQVTM, CDR2 ANQGSEA. The V end was cut by 6 bases, the J end by 0 bases, with 11 bases between. CDR3 length: 13 amino acids. CD8 cells classed as naive were CD45RO-negative and positively selected for CCR7, excluding terminally differentiated effector memory CD45RA+ cells. The study, taken as a whole, reports: Clonotypes which were not shared had lower generation probabilities than clonotypes that all four donors shared. Estimated richness values were generally larger in naive subsets than in memory subsets.

Replicate sorted-subset PCRs were loaded with 150 to 200 ng DNA, about 28,000 T cell genomes. Sequencing used immunoSEQ multiplex PCR; TCRdb keeps in-frame clones, though not all of them. This table holds 2 million or so clones, just under 95% found once. The V gene is TRBV29-1, the J gene TRBJ1-1, with D perhaps matching TRBD1 (5 bases). Material: naive CD8+ T cells sorted from blood. This TCR came from a young man in good health. CDR3 loop: CSVQTDMNTEAFF. Here the CDR3 DNA reads TGCAGCGTCCAGACAGATATGAACACTGAAGCTTTCTTT.